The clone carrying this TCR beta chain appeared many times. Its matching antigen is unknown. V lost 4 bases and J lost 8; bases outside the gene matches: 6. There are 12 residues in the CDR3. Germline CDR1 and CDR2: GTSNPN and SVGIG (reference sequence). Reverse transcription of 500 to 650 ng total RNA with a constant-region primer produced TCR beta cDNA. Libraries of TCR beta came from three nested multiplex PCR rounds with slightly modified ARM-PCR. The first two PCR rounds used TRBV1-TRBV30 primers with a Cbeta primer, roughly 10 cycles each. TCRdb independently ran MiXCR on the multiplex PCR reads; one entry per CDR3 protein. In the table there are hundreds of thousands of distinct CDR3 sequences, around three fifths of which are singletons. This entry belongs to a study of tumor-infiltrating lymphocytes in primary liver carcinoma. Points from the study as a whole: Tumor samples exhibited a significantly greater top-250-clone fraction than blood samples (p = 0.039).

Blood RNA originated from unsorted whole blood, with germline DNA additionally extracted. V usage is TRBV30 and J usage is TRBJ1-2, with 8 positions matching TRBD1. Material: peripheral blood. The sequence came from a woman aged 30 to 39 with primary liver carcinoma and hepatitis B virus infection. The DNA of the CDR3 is TGTGCCTGGACCCAGGGGGCGAAAGGCTACACCTTC. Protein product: CAWTQGAKGYTF.